The rows below give T cell receptor beta chains drawn from one sample of a study of blood T cell repertoires in COVID-19. The protocol was immunoSEQ multiplex PCR, while the TCRdb copy is restricted to in-frame clones and leaves out a portion. The repertoire holds 110,000 to 150,000 clones, with about 87% as singletons. Sequencing used peripheral blood. These receptors all stem from a woman aged 40 to 49 with acute or convalescent COVID-19. CDR3s include the opening cysteine and the closing phenylalanine or tryptophan. D genes are given only for firm matches. Size is omitted from some rows. Given values are once, few, many or a class for expanded clones.

TRBJ1-5,NA,TRBD1,TRBV19,TGTGCCAGTAGTCCACAGGGGTTTGGGCAGCCCCAGCATTTT,CASSPQGFGQPQHF
TRBJ1-1,NA,TRBD1,TRBV4-1,TGCGCCAGCAGCCACCTAGGACAGGGAGGCACTGAAGCTTTCTTT,CASSHLGQGGTEAFF
TRBJ1-3,NA,NA,TRBV6-5,TGTGCCCTTGGAGATTCGGTGCACACCATATATTTT,CALGDSVHTIYF
TRBJ1-2,NA,NA,TRBV5-5,TGTGCCAGCAGCTTGGGGCAACAACAGAATAACTATGGCTACACCTTC,CASSLGQQQNNYGYTF
TRBJ1-1,few,NA,TRBV6-4,TGTGCCAGCAGTGACTCGGCGAACACTGAAGCTTTCTTT,CASSDSANTEAFF
TRBJ1-1,NA,TRBD1,TRBV7-2,TGTGCCAGCAGCGCGGACAGGGTGCGGACTGAAGCTTTCTTT,CASSADRVRTEAFF
TRBJ2-5,NA,TRBD2,TRBV7-2,TGTGCCAGCAGCTCCGGGACTAGCGGGAATGTAAAGACCCAGTACTTC,CASSSGTSGNVKTQYF
TRBJ2-5,NA,TRBD1,TRBV6-1,TGTGCCAGCAGTGAACCCCGGACAGGGCTGTCGGAGACCCAGTACTTC,CASSEPRTGLSETQYF
TRBJ1-4,NA,NA,TRBV30,TGTGCCTGGAGGCCCAACAGGGATGATAATGAAAAACTGTTTTTT,CAWRPNRDDNEKLFF
TRBJ1-2,NA,NA,TRBV5-6,TGTGCCAGCAGCTTGGCCATGAAAAGGGAGTACTATGGCTACACCTTC,CASSLAMKREYYGYTF
TRBJ2-5,NA,NA,TRBV29-1,TGCAGCGTTGACAGGGCACCCCCGGAGACCCAGTACTTC,CSVDRAPPETQYF
TRBJ1-2,NA,TRBD1,TRBV7-9,TGTGCCAGCAGCTCCAGGGGACAGTTGATTGATGGCTACACCTTC,CASSSRGQLIDGYTF
TRBJ2-7,NA,NA,TRBV7-3,TGTGCCAGCAGCTTATTTACAGGGACCGAGCAGTACTTC,CASSLFTGTEQYF
TRBJ1-5,NA,NA,TRBV2,TGTGCCAGCAGTGATCGGGGACAACTTAGCAATCAGCCCCAGCATTTT,CASSDRGQLSNQPQHF
TRBJ2-5,NA,TRBD2,TRBV3-1/TRBV3-2,TGTGCCAGCAGCCAATGGACTAGCGGGGGCTTACAAGAGACCCAGTACTTC,CASSQWTSGGLQETQYF
TRBJ2-1,once,NA,TRBV27,TGTGCCAGCAGTTTCCGGGCGCAGGGGACCATTGTTTTTGACTCCTACAATGAGCAGTTCTTC,CASSFRAQGTIVFDSYNEQFF
TRBJ2-1,NA,TRBD2,TRBV15,TGTGCCACCAGCAGAGGGGGGGGTTTCTATGAGCAGTTCTTC,CATSRGGGFYEQFF
TRBJ1-2,once,NA,TRBV7-9,TGTGCCAGCAGCGGAATGACAGGAGACTATGGCTACACCTTC,CASSGMTGDYGYTF
TRBJ2-1,once,NA,TRBV5-5,TGTGCCAGCAGCTTGGCGGGAGCTCTCGAGCAGTTCTTC,CASSLAGALEQFF
TRBJ2-7,NA,NA,TRBV19,TGTGCCAGTAGTATAGTAGGCGGGGGCCATTCAGAGCAGTACTTC,CASSIVGGGHSEQYF
TRBJ2-5,NA,TRBD2,TRBV6-5,TGTGCCAGCAGCTCCCTTAGCGGGGGGGCGGGGACCCAGTACTTC,CASSSLSGGAGTQYF
TRBJ2-7,NA,NA,TRBV7-2,TGTGCCAGCAGCCTAGGGCGGAACTACGAGCAGTACTTC,CASSLGRNYEQYF
TRBJ1-4,NA,NA,TRBV28,TGTGCCAGCAGAGGCTGGGCTGGAAGTGAAAAACTGTTTTTT,CASRGWAGSEKLFF
TRBJ2-2,NA,NA,TRBV9,TGTGCCAGCAGCGTAGGACAGTTCACCGGGGAGCTGTTTTTT,CASSVGQFTGELFF
TRBJ2-1,NA,TRBD2,TRBV7-2,TGTGCCAGCAGGTTGGAACCTAGCGGGGCTTTGAATGAGCAGTTCTTC,CASRLEPSGALNEQFF
TRBJ2-2,NA,NA,TRBV12-5,TGTGCTAGTGGTTACCCCCCATTCGAGGGACTCCGCATTTCCGGGGAGCTGTTTTTT,CASGYPPFEGLRISGELFF
TRBJ1-2,NA,TRBD1,TRBV28,TGTGCCAGCCAACCGGAAGACAGGGCGGGCTACACCTTC,CASQPEDRAGYTF
TRBJ2-1,NA,NA,TRBV18,TGTGCCAGCTCACCTTGGACAGAGTCCTACAATGAGCAGTTCTTC,CASSPWTESYNEQFF
TRBJ2-1,NA,NA,TRBV11-2,TGTGCCAGCAGCCCTACTAGCCGGGGCTACAATGAGCAGTTCTTC,CASSPTSRGYNEQFF
TRBJ2-7,once,NA,TRBV27,TGTGCCAGCAATCCAAGGGGGGGGGCGTCCTACGAGCAGTACTTC,CASNPRGGASYEQYF
TRBJ1-2,NA,TRBD1,TRBV27,TGTGCCAGCAGGGGTCAACTACTGGGACAGGGGGCTTATGGCTACACCTTC,CASRGQLLGQGAYGYTF
TRBJ1-3,NA,NA,TRBV18,TGTGCCAGCTCACCAAGAGACAAACTCGGAAACACCATATATTTT,CASSPRDKLGNTIYF
TRBJ2-1,NA,NA,TRBV15,TGTGCCACCAGCAGAGATAGTTTGGGGGGGCACTACAATGAGCAGTTCTTC,CATSRDSLGGHYNEQFF
TRBJ1-1,NA,TRBD1,TRBV10-3,TGTGCCATCAGTGAGTCCGGCGGGGAGACAGGGGCTTTCTTT,CAISESGGETGAFF
TRBJ2-7,once,TRBD1,TRBV7-2,TGTGCCAGCAGAACCTCCGGGACAGTGGGCTCCTACGAGCAGTACTTC,CASRTSGTVGSYEQYF
TRBJ2-1,NA,TRBD2,TRBV9,TGTGCCAGCAGCGGCCCTGGGAGCGGGAGAAGGAGCAATGAGCAGTTCTTC,CASSGPGSGRRSNEQFF
TRBJ1-4,NA,TRBD1,TRBV6-5,TGTGCCAGCAGTTACCCCGGACAGGGTGATGAAAAACTGTTTTTT,CASSYPGQGDEKLFF
TRBJ2-1,few,NA,TRBV7-2,TGTGCCAGCAGCTTATTCGGGGAGCAGTTCTTC,CASSLFGEQFF
TRBJ2-5,NA,NA,TRBV30,TGTGCCTGGAGTGCCGGGCAAGAGACCCAGTACTTC,CAWSAGQETQYF
TRBJ1-1,NA,TRBD1,TRBV5-1,TGCGCCAGCAGCTTAGAGGGGACAGGGATCGCTGAAGCTTTCTTT,CASSLEGTGIAEAFF
TRBJ2-3,NA,NA,TRBV3-1/TRBV3-2,TGTGCCAGCACCCATAGCGTTTCCACAGATACGCAGTATTTT,CASTHSVSTDTQYF
TRBJ2-3,NA,TRBD2,TRBV9,TGTGCCAGCAGCGTAGGGGCTAGCGGGGTAGATACGCAGTATTTT,CASSVGASGVDTQYF
TRBJ2-7,NA,TRBD2,TRBV4-3,TGCGCCAGCAGCCAGTACTTAGCGGGGGACAGAGCCGAGCAGTACTTC,CASSQYLAGDRAEQYF
TRBJ2-1,NA,TRBD2,TRBV6-5,TGTGCCAGCAGTTCGACTAGCGGGGGTTACAATGAGCAGTTCTTC,CASSSTSGGYNEQFF
TRBJ2-7,NA,TRBD2,TRBV9,TGTGCCAGCAGCGTAAGAGGCGGGGGGGACTACGAGCAGTACTTC,CASSVRGGGDYEQYF
TRBJ2-5,NA,TRBD2,TRBV9,TGTGCCAGTACTCTTTCCGGGGGGGCGGTGGAGACCCAGTACTTC,CASTLSGGAVETQYF